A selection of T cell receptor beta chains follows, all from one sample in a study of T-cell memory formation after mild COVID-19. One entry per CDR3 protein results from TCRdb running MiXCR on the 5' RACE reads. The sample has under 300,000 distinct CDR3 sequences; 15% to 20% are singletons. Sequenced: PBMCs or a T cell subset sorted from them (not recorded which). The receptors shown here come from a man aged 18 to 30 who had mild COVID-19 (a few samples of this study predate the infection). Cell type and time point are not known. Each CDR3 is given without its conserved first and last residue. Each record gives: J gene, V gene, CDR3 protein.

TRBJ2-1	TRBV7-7	ASSRGGQFDEQF
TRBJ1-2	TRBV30	AWSDSLQGGYT
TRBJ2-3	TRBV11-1	ASSSTGGAETDTQY
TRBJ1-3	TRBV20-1	SARDPAAGNTIY
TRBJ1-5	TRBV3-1	ASSQDRNNQPQH
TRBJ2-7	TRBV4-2	ASSQDLFGVPSYEQY
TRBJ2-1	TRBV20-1	SARSLADNEQF
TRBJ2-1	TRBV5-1	ASSPVAGSSYNEQF
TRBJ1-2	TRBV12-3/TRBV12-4	ASSLQGAYGYT
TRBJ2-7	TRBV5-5	ASSLPGGLNEQY
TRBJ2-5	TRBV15	ATSGGTGGSQETQY
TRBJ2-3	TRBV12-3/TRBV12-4	ASSRGWADTQY
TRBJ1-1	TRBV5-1	ASSTRPVDMNTEAF
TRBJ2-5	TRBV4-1	ASTQESAIQETQY
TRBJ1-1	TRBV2	ASNMQGGLTEAF
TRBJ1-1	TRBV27	ASSLGLGAEAF
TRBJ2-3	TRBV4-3	ASSQDTPSGGGATDTQY
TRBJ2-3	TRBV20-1	SARTGLAEDTDTQY
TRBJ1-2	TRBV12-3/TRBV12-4	ATHHDSHYGYT
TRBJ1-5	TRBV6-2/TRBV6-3	ASTEAGPHSQPQH
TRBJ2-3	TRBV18	ASSPFRSTDTQY
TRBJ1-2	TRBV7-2	ASSPRGFDGYT
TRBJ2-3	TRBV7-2	ASSPTWDTQY
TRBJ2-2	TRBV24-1	ATSTSFGTGFGGELF
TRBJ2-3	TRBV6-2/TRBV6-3	ASKTGTGGTDTQY
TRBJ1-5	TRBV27	ASSLSGGQWQPQH
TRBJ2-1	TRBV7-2	ASSPAPGYNEQF
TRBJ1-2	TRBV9	ASSTSTGTTYGYT
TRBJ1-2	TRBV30	AWSTGYGYT
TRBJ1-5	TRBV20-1	SANYRRDQPQH
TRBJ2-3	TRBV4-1	ASSHSGTRQRDTQY
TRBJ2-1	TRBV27	ASSSGLAGGHRF
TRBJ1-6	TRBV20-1	SAVPGTGGGYSPLH
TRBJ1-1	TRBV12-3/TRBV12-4	ASTHADRGQGTEAF
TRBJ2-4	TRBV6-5	ASSPVGGRWGNIQY
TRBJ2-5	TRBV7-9	ASSTTGQETQY
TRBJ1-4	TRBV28	ALGGPGREKLF
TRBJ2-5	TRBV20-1	SASPGAGGETQY
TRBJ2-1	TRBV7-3	ASSMELSEQF
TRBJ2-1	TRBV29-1	SVEVHLSSYNEQF
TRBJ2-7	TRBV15	ATSRGGGATGLTYEQY
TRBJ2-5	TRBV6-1	ASSQQTPPGETQY
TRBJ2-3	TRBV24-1	ATSDFLAGVADTQY
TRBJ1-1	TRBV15	ATSRSSLNTEAF
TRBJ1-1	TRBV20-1	SARASGVEAF
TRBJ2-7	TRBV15	ATSRDHGQITEQY
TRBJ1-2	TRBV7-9	ASSLGSPGYT
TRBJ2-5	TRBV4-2	ASSQATGGRLETQY
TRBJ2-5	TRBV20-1	SARSLGTVEETQY
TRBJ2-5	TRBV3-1	ASSRTGDGETQY
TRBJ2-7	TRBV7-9	ASSSWDSQGEQY
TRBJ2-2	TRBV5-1	ASSPSGGAVDTGELF
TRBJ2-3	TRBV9	ASSVGREGDTQY
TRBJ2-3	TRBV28	ASSIGASSTDTQY
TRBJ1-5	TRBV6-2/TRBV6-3	ASRRDRASNQPQH